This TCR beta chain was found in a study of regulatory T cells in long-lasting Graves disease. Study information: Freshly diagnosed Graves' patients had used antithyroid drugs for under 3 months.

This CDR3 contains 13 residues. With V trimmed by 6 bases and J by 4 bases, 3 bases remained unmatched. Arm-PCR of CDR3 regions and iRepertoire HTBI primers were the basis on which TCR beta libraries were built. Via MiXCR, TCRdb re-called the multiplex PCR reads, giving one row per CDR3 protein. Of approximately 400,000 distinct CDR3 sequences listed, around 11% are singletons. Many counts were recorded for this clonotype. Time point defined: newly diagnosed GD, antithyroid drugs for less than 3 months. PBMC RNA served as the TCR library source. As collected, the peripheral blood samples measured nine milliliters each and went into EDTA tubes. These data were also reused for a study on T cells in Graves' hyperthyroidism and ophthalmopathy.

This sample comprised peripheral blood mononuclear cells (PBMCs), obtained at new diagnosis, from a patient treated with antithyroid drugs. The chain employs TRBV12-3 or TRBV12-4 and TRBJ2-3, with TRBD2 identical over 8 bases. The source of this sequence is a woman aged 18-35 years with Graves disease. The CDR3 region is CASSSLAADTQYF. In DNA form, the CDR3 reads TGTGCCAGCAGCTCACTAGCGGCAGATACGCAGTATTTT.